This T cell receptor (beta chain) was retrieved from a study of CD8+CD57+ T cells in acquired aplastic anemia. Study information: Recorded DNA amounts for sorted CD4+ and CD8+ cells had an average of about 3 ug. Among healthy donors, CD4+ cells averaged about 9.9 million reads. Findings and caveats of the study: Patients and controls shared over 25 CD8+ CDR3 sequences, which appeared highly expressed in patients and within their immunodominant clones.

This clonotype was observed many times. The target antigen is unknown. Genomic DNA was employed as the template in profiling TCR beta VDJ and CDR3. TCRdb fed the reads into MiXCR, producing one record per CDR3 protein. The sample has about 210,000 distinct CDR3 sequences, 60% to 65% seen once. Trimming removed 4 bases from V and 6 bases from J; junction bases left unmatched: 9. Germline CDR1 reads MRHNA; CDR2 reads SNTAGT. The CDR3 loop spans 16 amino acids. The source of this sequence is a human donor in good health. The rearrangement links TRBV6-4 to TRBJ2-3, with 11 bases that match TRBD2. The sequenced material came from sorted CD4+, CD8+, or CD8+CD57+ T cells (not recorded which) from PBMCs. The CDR3 nucleotides are TGTGCCAGCAGTGTCGATGTAGCGGGAGGGCCGGATACGCAGTATTTT. Its protein product is CASSVDVAGGPDTQYF.